The 14 T cell receptor beta chains listed next were all sequenced from one sample in a study of blood T cell repertoires in COVID-19. Using immunoSEQ multiplex PCR, the repertoire was profiled, and TCRdb retains in-frame clones only, with some absent. The data show tens of thousands of clones, with 90% seen just once and about 4.9% held by the top ten. Specimen: peripheral blood. The receptors shown here come from a human donor in a cohort sampled during active COVID-19.

The genes are TRBV9 and TRBJ2-1, with 8 bases lining up with TRBD2. V gave up 4 bases and J gave up 0 bases; unmatched junction bases: 6. CDR1 and CDR2 (germline): SGDLS, YYNGEE. There are 16 residues in the CDR3. CDR3 loop: CASSPTSGSSYNEQFF. The CDR3 DNA is TGTGCCAGCAGCCCGACCAGCGGGAGCTCCTACAATGAGCAGTTCTTC.

This chain links TRBV28 with TRBJ2-1, with TRBD2 identical over 10 bases. The germline V gene encodes CDR1 MDHEN and CDR2 SYDVKM. V lost 6 bases to trimming and J lost 1 base; unmatched junction nucleotides: 6. This CDR3 has 16 residues. As DNA, the CDR3 is TGTGCCAGCAGACAACTACTAGCGGGATCCTACAATGAGCAGTTCTTC. Protein: CASRQLLAGSYNEQFF.

The gene calls are TRBV5-6 and TRBJ1-5; a possible D gene is TRBD1 (6 bases). CDR1 and CDR2 from the germline V gene are SGHDT and YYEEEE. The CDR3 has 16 amino acids. Trimming removed 3 bases from V and 2 bases from J, with 15 bases in between. The CDR3 reads CASSSAGDHGNQPQHF. The CDR3 DNA is TGTGCCAGCAGCTCCGCAGGGGATCACGGCAATCAGCCCCAGCATTTT. The variable domain in full, completed from reference TRBV5-6 and TRBJ1-5, reads DAGVTQSPTHLIKTRGQQVTLRCSPKSGHDTVSWYQQALGQGPQFIFQYYEEEERQRGNFPDRFSGHQFPNYSSELNVNALLLGDSALYLCASSSAGDHGNQPQHFGDGTRLSIL.

This chain uses TRBV9 with TRBJ2-3; 12 positions agree with TRBD2. The trim removed 4 bases at V and 6 bases at J, leaving 9 bases unmatched. This CDR3 region has 16 residues. Germline V lookup: CDR1 SGDLS, CDR2 YYNGEE. DNA for the CDR3: TGTGCCAGCAGCTTTGGGACTAGCGGGCTATCGGATACGCAGTATTTT. It codes for CASSFGTSGLSDTQYF.

This chain connects TRBV9 to TRBJ1-4; possible D gene TRBD1, 5 bases. This CDR3 is built from 15 residues. The V and J ends lost 4 bases and 6 bases respectively, with 16 bases between them. The germline CDR1 and CDR2 sequences are SGDLS and YYNGEE. The CDR3: CASSLSATGDEKLFF. DNA for the CDR3: TGTGCCAGCAGCTTGTCAGCGACGGGGGATGAAAAACTGTTTTTT.

In the case of this clone: The same CDR3 can be traced to other DNA sequences in this sample. The V gene is TRBV18, the J gene TRBJ2-5; D is uncertain. Trimming took off 2 bases at V and 2 bases at J, with 6 bases between the two ends. The germline V gene has CDR1 KGHSH and CDR2 LQKENI. The CDR3 length is 13 residues. The CDR3 DNA reads as TGTGCCAGCTCACCAAGACAACAAGAGACCCAGTACTTC. It translates to CASSPRQQETQYF.

The chain couples TRBV5-1 to TRBJ1-2; weak D call: TRBD1 (5 bases). The CDR3 has 15 amino acids. With 3 bases removed from V and 10 bases from J, the gap between germline ends came to 22 bases. The germline CDR1 and CDR2 sequences are SGHRS and YFSETQ. CDR3 bases: TGCGCCAGCAGCTCCAACCCAGGGCAGGGTGACGACTACACCTTC. Translation gives CASSSNPGQGDDYTF.

This chain links TRBV10-1 with TRBJ2-3; TRBD2 matches 12 bases. This CDR3 has 15 residues. The trim removed 3 bases at V and 3 bases at J, leaving 1 base unmatched. The germline V gene encodes CDR1 WNHNN and CDR2 SYGVQD (reference sequence). The CDR3 DNA is TGCGCCAGCAGTGACACTAGCGGGAGGACAGATACGCAGTATTTT. Translation gives CASSDTSGRTDTQYF.

This clone came up a few times. This chain connects TRBV27 to TRBJ1-5; maybe TRBD1 (6 bases). The CDR3 totals 14 residues. The V gene lost 5 bases and the J gene lost 6 bases, with 14 bases spanning the gap. CDR1 is MNHEY and CDR2 is SMNVEV in the germline V gene (reference sequence). The chain's CDR3 is CASSLIGGGQPQHF. The CDR3 region has the DNA TGTGCCAGCAGTCTCATAGGGGGTGGTCAGCCCCAGCATTTT.

This chain links TRBV5-4 with TRBJ1-3, with TRBD1 as a possible D gene (6 bases). V lost 4 bases to trimming and J lost 2 bases, with 16 bases between them. The CDR3 is made up of 16 amino acids. The germline gives CDR1 SGHNT, CDR2 YYREEE (reference sequence). Here the CDR3 DNA reads TGTGCCAGCAGCGTGGGGGGCTATTGGACTGGAAACACCATATATTTT. Its protein is CASSVGGYWTGNTIYF.

The genes are TRBV6-6 and TRBJ2-7; 9 bases line up with TRBD2. This CDR3 region has 14 residues. Germline CDR1 is MNHNY and CDR2 is SVGAGI (reference sequence). The ends lost 10 bases at V and 4 bases at J; junction bases unmatched: 11. The CDR3 DNA is TGTGCCACGGCGGCTAGCGGGAAGGTATACGAGCAGTACTTC. Translation: CATAASGKVYEQYF.

The V call is TRBV7-9, the J call TRBJ2-1, with D possibly TRBD2 on 6 matching bases. Deletions cut 0 bases from V and 7 bases from J, with 13 bases between. Germline loops: CDR1 SEHNR, CDR2 FQNEAQ (reference sequence). The CDR3 length is 15 residues. CDR3 bases: TGTGCCAGCAGCTTAGCGGGAGGTGGGCAAAATGAGCAGTTCTTC. Translated: CASSLAGGGQNEQFF. The whole variable domain, filled in from reference TRBV7-9 and TRBJ2-1, reads DTGVSQNPRHKITKRGQNVTFRCDPISEHNRLYWYRQTLGQGPEFLTYFQNEAQLEKSRLLSDRFSAERPKGSFSTLEIQRTEQGDSAMYLCASSLAGGGQNEQFFGPGTRLTVL.

The chain carries TRBV28 and TRBJ2-7, with 8 bases fitting TRBD1. Germline values: CDR1 MDHEN, CDR2 SYDVKM. Trimming removed 7 bases from V and 6 bases from J; junction bases left unmatched: 8. The CDR3 is 13 amino acids. The CDR3 spells CASILTGAGEQYF. In nucleotides, the CDR3 is TGTGCCAGCATCCTGACAGGGGCGGGCGAGCAGTACTTC.

The chain uses TRBV7-3 and TRBJ2-7; 8 nucleotides agree with TRBD2. Unmatched junction bases numbered 11, after V lost 5 bases and J lost 5 bases. The CDR3 covers 15 residues. Germline lookup yields CDR1 SGHTA and CDR2 FQGTGA. CDR3 protein: CASSASGPPRDEQYF. The CDR3, as DNA: TGTGCCAGCAGCGCTAGCGGGCCCCCTCGGGACGAGCAGTACTTC. Variable domain in full (rest from reference TRBV7-3 and TRBJ2-7): GAGVSQTPSNKVTEKGKYVELRCDPISGHTALYWYRQSLGQGPEFLIYFQGTGAADDSGLPNDRFFAVRPEGSVSTLKIQRTERGDSAVYLCASSASGPPRDEQYFGPGTRLTVT.